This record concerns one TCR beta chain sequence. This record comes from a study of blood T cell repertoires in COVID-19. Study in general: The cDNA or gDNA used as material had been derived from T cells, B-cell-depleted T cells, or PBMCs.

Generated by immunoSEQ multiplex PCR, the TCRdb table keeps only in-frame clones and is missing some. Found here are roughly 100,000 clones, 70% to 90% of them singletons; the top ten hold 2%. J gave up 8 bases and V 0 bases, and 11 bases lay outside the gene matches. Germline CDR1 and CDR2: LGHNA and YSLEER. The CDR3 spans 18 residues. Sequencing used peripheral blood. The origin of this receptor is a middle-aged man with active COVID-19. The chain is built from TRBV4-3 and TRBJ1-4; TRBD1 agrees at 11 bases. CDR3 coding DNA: TGCGCCAGCAGCCAAGACGGGACAGGGGGTGCCTCACGCGAAAAACTGTTTTTT. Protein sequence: CASSQDGTGGASREKLFF.